This T cell receptor (beta chain) comes out of a study of PD-L1 blockade in urothelial cancer. Overall study: Patients' histories included 0 to 3 prior chemotherapy regimens. Analyses were performed on blood at 3 weeks after treatment start (the second dose) and at 6 weeks. Researchers found blood samples held a median of approximately 150,000 T cells.

The CDR3 contains 17 residues. The germline V gene encodes CDR1 SGDLS and CDR2 YYNGEE. J lost 3 bases, V lost 5 bases, and 16 bases had no gene match. Time point denoted: pretreatment peripheral blood. Urothelial carcinoma in patients was locally advanced or metastatic. Some clones are missing from TCRdb's copy, which holds only in-frame ones; the method was immunoSEQ multiplex PCR. The sample holds fewer than 95,000 clones, over 80% seen once. This TCR was recovered from a man aged 60-69 years with urothelial cancer. This rearrangement joins TRBV9 to TRBJ1-2, with 7 nucleotides matching TRBD1. The specimen comprised PBMCs, sampled around atezolizumab (anti-PD-L1) treatment. The CDR3 DNA reads as TGTGCCAGCAGTCCCCCCAGCCCGAGGGGGCGCGACTATGGCTACACCTTC. Its translation: CASSPPSPRGRDYGYTF. Combining the CDR3 with reference TRBV9 and TRBJ1-2 gives the whole variable domain DSGVTQTPKHLITATGQRVTLRCSPRSGDLSVYWYQQSLDQGLQFLIQYYNGEERAKGNILERFSAQQFPDLHSELNLSSLELGDSALYFCASSPPSPRGRDYGYTFGSGTRLTVV.